These T cell receptor beta chains were read from a single sample in a study of Graves' ophthalmopathy and Graves' hyperthyroidism. TCRdb used MiXCR to reprocess the multiplex PCR reads, holding one entry per CDR3 protein. The sample comprises 150,000 or so distinct CDR3 sequences, roughly two fifths of which are singletons, and nearly 9% rests with the top ten. Sequencing was carried out using peripheral blood. All receptors derive from a man under 40 with Graves' ophthalmopathy. CDR3s leave out the opening cysteine and the closing phenylalanine or tryptophan.

>TRBV6-5|TRBJ1-2
ASSYGRGRENGYT
>TRBV11-1|TRBJ2-5
ASLPWGNRGRRGTQY
>TRBV12-3/TRBV12-4|TRBJ1-1
ASSPGVGGEAF
>TRBV24-1|TRBJ2-5
ATSDLRETQY
>TRBV7-9|TRBJ1-2
ASEGETNYGYT
>TRBV12-3/TRBV12-4|TRBJ2-5
ASSTRTGPGTQY
>TRBV20-1|TRBJ1-2
SARREAGFNYGYT
>TRBV6-2/TRBV6-3|TRBJ2-7
ASRASGRDYEQY
>TRBV27|TRBJ1-2
ASSISMSYGYT
>TRBV7-2|TRBJ2-7
ASRLGGTVYEQY
>TRBV12-3/TRBV12-4|TRBJ1-5
ASSLMAGEPQH
>TRBV6-2/TRBV6-3|TRBJ1-2
ASSYSFVNYGYT
>TRBV28|TRBJ1-1
ASSLGGRAGRTEAF
>TRBV28|TRBJ2-7
ASDTGLAGVDEQY
>TRBV10-3|TRBJ2-7
ATRTSGPYEQY
>TRBV12-3/TRBV12-4|TRBJ1-5
ASSLGGRNQPQH
>TRBV6-2/TRBV6-3|TRBJ2-7
ASSYSDSSYEQY
>TRBV12-3/TRBV12-4|TRBJ1-2
ASSRDRELSGYT
>TRBV28|TRBJ2-4
ASRLAGDVGDIQY
>TRBV30|TRBJ1-6
AWSPPRTANNSPLH
>TRBV27|TRBJ1-2
ASSPGQGRGNYGYT
>TRBV30|TRBJ2-5
AWSVRAGNQETQY
>TRBV7-2|TRBJ2-7
ASSLARGTGARAEQY
>TRBV6-2/TRBV6-3|TRBJ2-7
ASSYTDTPVSEQY
>TRBV29-1|TRBJ2-7
SVSGGLVSTNPYEQY
>TRBV7-8|TRBJ2-2
ASSPSNTGELF
>TRBV12-3/TRBV12-4|TRBJ2-3
ARNRGVTQY
>TRBV3-1|TRBJ1-1
ASGPGQRNTEAF
>TRBV29-1|TRBJ2-7
SVDAGSYEQY
>TRBV28|TRBJ1-2
ASNSGQFYGYT
>TRBV28|TRBJ2-7
ASSPGLAAAYEQY
>TRBV5-1|TRBJ1-1
ASSGSGTGYDTEAF
>TRBV19|TRBJ2-2
ASSTHHIQGDTGELF
>TRBV12-3/TRBV12-4|TRBJ1-2
ASSPGQGYGYT
>TRBV12-3/TRBV12-4|TRBJ2-7
ASSLGAVSSYEQY
>TRBV24-1|TRBJ2-5
ATSDLGTQY
>TRBV2|TRBJ2-5
ASSEAKRWAAGALETQY
>TRBV6-2/TRBV6-3|TRBJ2-6
ASRAKLSGANVLT
>TRBV19|TRBJ2-7
ASLREEQY
>TRBV6-1|TRBJ2-5
ASTPIALTVQETQY
>TRBV5-1|TRBJ2-5
ASSLQGGTETQY